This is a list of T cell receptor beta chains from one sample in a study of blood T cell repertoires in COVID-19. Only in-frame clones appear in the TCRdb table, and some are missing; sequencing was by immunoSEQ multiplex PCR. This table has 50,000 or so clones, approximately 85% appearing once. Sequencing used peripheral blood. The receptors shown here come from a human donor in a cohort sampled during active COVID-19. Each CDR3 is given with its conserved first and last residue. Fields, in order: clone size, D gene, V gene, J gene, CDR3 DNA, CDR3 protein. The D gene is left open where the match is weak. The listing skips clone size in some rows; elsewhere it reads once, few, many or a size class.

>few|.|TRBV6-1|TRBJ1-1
TGTGCCAGCAGCCCGGTCGGTGAAGCTTTCTTT
CASSPVGEAFF
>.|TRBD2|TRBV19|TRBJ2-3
TGTGCCAGTAGTTCAGCGGGAAGCACAGATACGCAGTATTTT
CASSSAGSTDTQYF
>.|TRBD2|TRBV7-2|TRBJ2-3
TGTGCCAGCATCCCTTGGAGTAGCGGGGGGCCAGATACGCAGTATTTT
CASIPWSSGGPDTQYF
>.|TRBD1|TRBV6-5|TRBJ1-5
TGTGCCAGCAGACGACAGGGACGGGGTGAACAGCCCCAGCATTTT
CASRRQGRGEQPQHF
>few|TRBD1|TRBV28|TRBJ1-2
TGTGCCAGCCAGTCGGGACAGGGGAACTATGGCTACACCTTC
CASQSGQGNYGYTF
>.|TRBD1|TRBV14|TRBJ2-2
TGTGCCAGCAGCCAAGGACAGGGGGCCACCGGGGAGCTGTTTTTT
CASSQGQGATGELFF
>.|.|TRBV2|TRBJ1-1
TGTGCCAGTTCTCAGGGATCGGACACTGAAGCTTTCTTT
CASSQGSDTEAFF
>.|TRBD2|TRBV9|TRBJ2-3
TGTGCCAGCAGCCCAATGGGGCGGGGGGCCACAGATACGCAGTATTTT
CASSPMGRGATDTQYF
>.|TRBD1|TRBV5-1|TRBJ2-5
TGCGCCAGCAGCTTGAATACAGGGGATGGGGAGACCCAGTACTTC
CASSLNTGDGETQYF
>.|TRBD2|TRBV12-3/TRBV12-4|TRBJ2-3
TGTGCCAGCAGTTGGGGGGAGGGAGATACGCAGTATTTT
CASSWGEGDTQYF
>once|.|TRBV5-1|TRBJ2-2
TGCGCCAGCAGCTTTGGATCAGGGACCGGGGAGCTGTTTTTT
CASSFGSGTGELFF
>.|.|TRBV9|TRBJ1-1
TGTGCCAGCAGCGTATCCGGGACAACGAACACTGAAGCTTTCTTT
CASSVSGTTNTEAFF
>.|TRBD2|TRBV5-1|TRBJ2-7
TGCGCCAGCAAGCCAGCGGGAGTTTACGAGCAGTACTTC
CASKPAGVYEQYF
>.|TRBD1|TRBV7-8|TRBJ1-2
TGTGCCAGCAGCCCGCGACAGGGGACTGGCGATGGCTACACCTTC
CASSPRQGTGDGYTF
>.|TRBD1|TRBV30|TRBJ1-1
TGTGCCGCAACCCAGGGGGGTCTAACAGAAGCTTTCTTT
CAATQGGLTEAFF
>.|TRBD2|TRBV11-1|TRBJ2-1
TGTGCCAGCAGCTTGCCCGGGACTAGCGGGAGGGGCGGCGAGTTCTTC
CASSLPGTSGRGGEFF
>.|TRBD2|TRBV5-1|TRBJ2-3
TGCGCCAGCAGCTTGGGGACTAGCGGGGACACAGATACGCAGTATTTT
CASSLGTSGDTDTQYF
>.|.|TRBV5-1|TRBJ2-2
TGCGCCAGCAGCTGGCAGGTCGGGGAGCTGTTTTTT
CASSWQVGELFF
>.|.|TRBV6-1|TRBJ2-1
TGTGCCAGCAGTGAAGGGAGCGGGCGGATGAGAAAGTTCTTC
CASSEGSGRMRKFF
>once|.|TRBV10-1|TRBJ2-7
TGCGCCATCGGGGGACAGCACGAGCAGTACTTC
CAIGGQHEQYF
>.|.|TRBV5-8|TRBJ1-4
TGTGCCAGCAGCTTGGTCTCTCGGACGGGGACTAATGAAAAACTGTTTTTT
CASSLVSRTGTNEKLFF
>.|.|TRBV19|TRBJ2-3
TGTGCCAGTAGGCCTAGTCGTCGCGGGAACACAGATACGCAGTATTTT
CASRPSRRGNTDTQYF
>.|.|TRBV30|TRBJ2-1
TGTGCCGTCCGGAGGGGCTCCTACAATGAGCAGTTCTTC
CAVRRGSYNEQFF
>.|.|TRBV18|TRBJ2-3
TGTGCCAGCTCACCGTCTAATAGAGGGACAGATACGCAGTATTTT
CASSPSNRGTDTQYF
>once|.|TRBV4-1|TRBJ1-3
TGCGCCAGCAGCCAAGGACAGTACTCTGGAAACACCATATATTTT
CASSQGQYSGNTIYF
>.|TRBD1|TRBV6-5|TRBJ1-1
TGTGCCAGCAGTTACGGGTCCGGGACAGGGGCCTCTGAAGCTTTCTTT
CASSYGSGTGASEAFF
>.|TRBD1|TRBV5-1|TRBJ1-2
TGCGCCAGCAGCGGAGGCCGGACAGGACACGGCTACACCTTC
CASSGGRTGHGYTF
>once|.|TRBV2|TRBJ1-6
TGTGCCAGCAGTGTTGACAGGACCGCTAATTCACCCCTCCACTTT
CASSVDRTANSPLHF
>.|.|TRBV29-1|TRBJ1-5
TGCAGCGTTGGGGAGGATAATAGCAATCAGCCCCAGCATTTT
CSVGEDNSNQPQHF
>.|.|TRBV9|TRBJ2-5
TGTGCCAGCAGCCCAAAGGTGGGGGCCCTATCGGAGACCCAGTACTTC
CASSPKVGALSETQYF
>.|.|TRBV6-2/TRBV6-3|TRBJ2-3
TGTGCCAGCAGTTACCCACACACAGATACGCAGTATTTT
CASSYPHTDTQYF
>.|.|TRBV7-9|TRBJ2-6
TGTGCCAGCAGCCCGCGGACAGCTGGGGCCAACGTCCTGACTTTC
CASSPRTAGANVLTF
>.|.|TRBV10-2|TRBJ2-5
TGCGCCAGCAGTGCTGAGACCCAGTACTTC
CASSAETQYF